A selection of T cell receptor beta chains follows, all from one sample in a study of Graves' ophthalmopathy and Graves' hyperthyroidism. MiXCR was run by TCRdb on the multiplex PCR reads, yielding one entry per CDR3 protein. The sample holds just over 600,000 distinct CDR3 sequences; over 20% are singletons and the top ten take around 7%. Sequenced input: peripheral blood. The receptors were sampled from a woman aged 18-29 years with stable Graves' hyperthyroidism. Some clones in this sample may be carry-over from other donors' samples. Each CDR3 is given with its conserved first and last residue. The D gene is left open where the match is weak. For some rows the clone size is stated as once, few or many, or as a class when expanded; others skip it.

many	.	TRBJ1-1	TRBV7-3	TGTGCCAGCAGCTTAAGAGTTGGACATGAGGCTTTCTTT	CASSLRVGHEAFF
many	TRBD2	TRBJ2-5	TRBV9	TGTGCCAGCAGCGTGACTAGCGGGTACTCCCAAGAGACCCAGTACTTC	CASSVTSGYSQETQYF
many	.	TRBJ2-5	TRBV5-1	TGCGCCAGCCCCGAAGAGACCCAGTACTTC	CASPEETQYF
.	TRBD1	TRBJ1-1	TRBV19	TGTGCCAGTAGTATGGGCGGGACAGGCATGATGAACACTGAAGCTTTCTTT	CASSMGGTGMMNTEAFF
few	TRBD2	TRBJ2-2	TRBV5-1	TGCGCCAGCAGGGTCGAACTAGCGGAGAAGAAGGCCGGGGAGCTGTTTTTT	CASRVELAEKKAGELFF
many	TRBD1	TRBJ1-1	TRBV27	TGTGCCAGCAGGGCCGGGACAGGGTCGAACACTGAAGCTTTCTTT	CASRAGTGSNTEAFF
few	.	TRBJ1-5	TRBV19	TGTGCCGTTGCTGTGGGCCTCAATCAGCCCCAGCATTTT	CAVAVGLNQPQHF
.	TRBD1	TRBJ1-3	TRBV11-2	TGTGCCAGCAGCAAGGACAGGGGGTTCTCTGGAAACACCATATATTTT	CASSKDRGFSGNTIYF
many	.	TRBJ2-7	TRBV7-9	TGTGCCAGCAGCTTAGGGGTCCTGGAGTTCGAGCAGTACTTC	CASSLGVLEFEQYF
few	TRBD1	TRBJ1-6	TRBV18	TGTGCCAGCTCACCTACGACAGGGGACTTTTCACCCCTCCACTTT	CASSPTTGDFSPLHF
.	.	TRBJ1-2	TRBV2	TGTGCCAGCAGTGGCGGGCCGGAAAGGGTCTCTGGCTACACCTTC	CASSGGPERVSGYTF
many	TRBD1	TRBJ2-7	TRBV6-2/TRBV6-3	TGTGCCAGCAGCTACAGGGGGCGTGGGGCCGAGCAGTACTTC	CASSYRGRGAEQYF
many	.	TRBJ1-6	TRBV2	TGTGCCAGCAGTGAAGCGCGCAGGGGCCTAATCAATTCACCCCTCCACTTT	CASSEARRGLINSPLHF
many	.	TRBJ2-7	TRBV7-2	TGTGCCAGCAGCCTATTAACAGGGTACGAGCAGTACTTC	CASSLLTGYEQYF
.	.	TRBJ2-7	TRBV29-1	TGCAGCGTCGCTCGCCAGGGTGACGAGCAGTACTTC	CSVARQGDEQYF
.	.	TRBJ2-7	TRBV11-2	TGTGCCAGCCCCCGGCAGTACTTC	CASPRQYF
few	.	TRBJ2-3	TRBV19	TGTGCCTGTGAGGGCGGTAGGTTCACAGATACGCAGTATTTT	CACEGGRFTDTQYF
many	.	TRBJ2-7	TRBV5-1	TGCGCCAGCAGCCGGGACACCCGCGACCCTTACGAGCAGTACTTC	CASSRDTRDPYEQYF
many	TRBD1	TRBJ2-7	TRBV12-3/TRBV12-4	TGTGCCAGCAGCCTCCGCCGGACAGGGAGTTACGAGCAGTACTTC	CASSLRRTGSYEQYF
many	TRBD1	TRBJ1-6	TRBV20-1	TGCAGTGCAACTGACCGGGACAGCAATAATTCACCCCTCCACTTT	CSATDRDSNNSPLHF
many	TRBD1	TRBJ1-2	TRBV11-1	TGTGCCAGCAGCTTACGGACAGGGAATGGCTACACCTTC	CASSLRTGNGYTF
many	TRBD1	TRBJ2-7	TRBV5-1	TGCGCCAGCCATATATCCGGGACAGGGGGCGAGCAGTACTTC	CASHISGTGGEQYF
many	.	TRBJ2-5	TRBV20-1	TGCAGTGCTTCCGGGACAAAAGAGACCCAGTACTTC	CSASGTKETQYF
many	.	TRBJ1-1	TRBV12-3/TRBV12-4	TGTGCCAGCAGTTTGGTTGTAATGAACACTGAAGCTTTCTTT	CASSLVVMNTEAFF
.	.	TRBJ1-3	TRBV6-1	TGTGCCAGCAGCCGAGGAGGGGGTGGAAACACCATATATTTT	CASSRGGGGNTIYF
.	TRBD2	TRBJ2-7	TRBV7-3	TGTGCCAGCAGCTTACCCGGACTAGCGGGGACTTCCTACGAGCAGTACTTC	CASSLPGLAGTSYEQYF
.	TRBD1	TRBJ2-5	TRBV19	TGTGCCAGTAGTACGACAGGGGCCTCACCGGTGACCCAGTACTTC	CASSTTGASPVTQYF
.	TRBD2	TRBJ2-5	TRBV20-1	TGCAGTGCTAGGTGGGGGGGAGGTCAAGAGACCCAGTACTTC	CSARWGGGQETQYF
few	TRBD2	TRBJ2-7	TRBV4-1	TGCGCCAGCAGTTTCCGACCGTCTAGCGGGAGTGAGTACGAGCAGTACTTC	CASSFRPSSGSEYEQYF
.	.	TRBJ1-6	TRBV15	TGTGCCACCAGCAGAGACGGGGGAGCTTATTATTCACCCCTCCACTTT	CATSRDGGAYYSPLHF
many	TRBD2	TRBJ2-4	TRBV7-2	TGTGCCAGCAGCTTAGCGGGGACTAGCGGGACGGGGAACATTAAGTACTTC	CASSLAGTSGTGNIKYF
few	TRBD2	TRBJ2-5	TRBV11-2	TGTGCCAGCAGCTCCAGGACTAGCGGGGAAGAGACCCAGTACTTC	CASSSRTSGEETQYF
few	TRBD2	TRBJ2-5	TRBV7-2	TGTGCCAGCAGTCCGACTGGGACTAGCGGTGACGAGACCCAGTACTTC	CASSPTGTSGDETQYF
few	.	TRBJ1-2	TRBV2	TGTGCCAGCAGCCCCGGAGGGGCGGAGGTGGTTAACTATGGCTACACCTTC	CASSPGGAEVVNYGYTF
many	.	TRBJ1-1	TRBV12-3/TRBV12-4	TGTGCCAGCAGCACATACACTGTCGAAGCTTTCTTT	CASSTYTVEAFF
.	.	TRBJ1-6	TRBV27	TGTGCCAGCAGTTTAAATCCGGTTAATTCACCCCTCCACTTT	CASSLNPVNSPLHF
many	.	TRBJ1-1	TRBV7-9	TGTGCCAGCAGCTTGTTCTGGAGGGGCACTGAAGCTTTCTTT	CASSLFWRGTEAFF
few	.	TRBJ2-5	TRBV6-1	TGTGCCAGCAGTGGAGGGGCCGAAACCCAGTACTTC	CASSGGAETQYF
many	.	TRBJ2-7	TRBV12-3/TRBV12-4	TGTGCCAGCAGTTTTAGGGTAGACCGGGACGAGCAGTACTTC	CASSFRVDRDEQYF
many	TRBD1	TRBJ1-1	TRBV5-1	TGCGCCAGCAGCGCGGGACAGGGGGTCGGGGACACTGAAGCTTTCTTT	CASSAGQGVGDTEAFF
.	.	TRBJ1-5	TRBV12-3/TRBV12-4	TGTGCCAGCAGTTTTTCAGGATCGAGCAATCAGCCCCAGCATTTT	CASSFSGSSNQPQHF
many	TRBD1	TRBJ1-2	TRBV7-2	TGTGCCAGCAGCGCAACCGGGACAGATGGCTACACCTTC	CASSATGTDGYTF
.	.	TRBJ1-2	TRBV6-1	TGTGCCAGCAGTGAAGCGGGCTCCCTAACCCTATATGGCTACACCTTC	CASSEAGSLTLYGYTF
.	.	TRBJ2-7	TRBV4-1	TGCGCCAGCAGCCAAGTGGGGGCTCTCGAGCAGTACTTC	CASSQVGALEQYF
few	.	TRBJ1-5	TRBV20-1	TGCAGTGGGGGGGGAGATTATAGCAATCAGCCCCAGCATTTT	CSGGGDYSNQPQHF
few	.	TRBJ2-3	TRBV16	TGTGCCAGCAGCCATCGGACCGGGGGCACAGATACGCAGTATTTT	CASSHRTGGTDTQYF
many	.	TRBJ2-7	TRBV28	TGTGCCAGCAGTTCCTTCCGGGGAGCCTGCGAGCAGTACTTC	CASSSFRGACEQYF
many	TRBD2	TRBJ2-5	TRBV6-5	TGTGCCAGCAGTTCTGGGAGGTGGGCTAGCGGGGACCAAGAGACCCAGTACTTC	CASSSGRWASGDQETQYF
few	.	TRBJ1-2	TRBV12-3/TRBV12-4	TGTGCCAGCAGTGGGCCAGGGTTTGGCTACACCTTC	CASSGPGFGYTF
.	.	TRBJ1-1	TRBV4-2	TGTGCCAGCAGCCAAGGGGCGGGGGCGCACGCTGAAGCTTTCTTT	CASSQGAGAHAEAFF
many	TRBD1	TRBJ1-1	TRBV5-1	TGCGCCAGCAGCTGGAGGACAGGAGGAAACACTGAAGCTTTCTTT	CASSWRTGGNTEAFF